This TCR beta chain was sequenced for a study of human T cells and chemical hapten exposure. The study's findings and limits: Relative to control repertoires, expanded TCRs gave rise to significantly more large CDR3 similarity clusters. The study found that DPC sensitization did not change TCRs above 1 in 1000 frequency.

Between the trimmed V and J ends, which lost 4 bases and 1 base, there was a span of 8 bases. The CDR3 extends over 13 amino acids. Germline-derived CDR1 and CDR2 are DFQATT and SNEGSKA (reference sequence). Via MiXCR, TCRdb re-called the RACE reads, giving one row per CDR3 protein. The sample has about 80,000 distinct CDR3 sequences, about 6.8% seen once. Time point reported: patch test 1, 2 weeks after DPC sensitization. The sample's treatment: therapeutic diphenylcyclopropenone sensitization with weekly scalp DPC. Samples of blood were obtained prior to the application of each patch test. This clonotype showed up many times. Its antigen is unidentified.

This specimen consisted of whole blood, obtained in connection with sensitization to the hapten diphenylcyclopropenone (DPC). This receptor was obtained from a young woman with alopecia areata. Some clones in this sample may be carry-over from other donors' samples. The rearrangement joins TRBV20-1 to TRBJ1-5; D gene unclear. The CDR3 spells CSANSGSNQPQHF. CDR3 nucleotides: TGCAGTGCTAACAGTGGGAGCAATCAGCCCCAGCATTTT.